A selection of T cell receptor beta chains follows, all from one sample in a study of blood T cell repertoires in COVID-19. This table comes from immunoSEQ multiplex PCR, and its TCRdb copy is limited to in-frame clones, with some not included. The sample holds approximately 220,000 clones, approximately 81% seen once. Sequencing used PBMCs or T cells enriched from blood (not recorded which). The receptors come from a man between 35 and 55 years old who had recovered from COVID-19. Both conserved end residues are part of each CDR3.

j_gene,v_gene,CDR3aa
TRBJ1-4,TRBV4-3,CASSQDGATNEKLFF
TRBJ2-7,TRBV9,CASSSLQGGEQYF
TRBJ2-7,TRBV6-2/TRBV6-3,CASSPGGQPTYEQYF
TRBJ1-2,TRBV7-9,CASSLPVGHYGYTF
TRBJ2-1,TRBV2,CASTWGLAGGEQFF
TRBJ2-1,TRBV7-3,CASSPRHGYNEQFF
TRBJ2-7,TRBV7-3,CASSLESGGSYEQYF
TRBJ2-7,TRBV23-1,CASSPPGQLKQYF
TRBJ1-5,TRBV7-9,CASSLDRGNQPQHF
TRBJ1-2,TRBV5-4,CASSFQGDYGYTF
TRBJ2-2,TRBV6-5,CASSGTGILSGELFF
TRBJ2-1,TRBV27,CASSFPAGGLGEQFF
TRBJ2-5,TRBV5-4,CASSLARLAAKETQYF
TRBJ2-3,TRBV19,CASSSPSQDTQYF
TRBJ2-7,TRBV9,CASSVGNLGQGGSSYEQYF
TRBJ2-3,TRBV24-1,CATSEAEVAGGAADTQYF
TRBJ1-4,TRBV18,CASSQPGLPEKLFF
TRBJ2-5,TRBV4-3,CASSQTPGQGRETQYF
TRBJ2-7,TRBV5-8,CASEGTGTGVGYEQYF
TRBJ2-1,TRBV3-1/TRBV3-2,CASSLRNNEQFF
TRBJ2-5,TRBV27,CASSLNRGKETQYF
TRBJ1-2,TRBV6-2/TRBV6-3,CASSYSTREQGGRYGYTF
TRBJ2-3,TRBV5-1,CASSFIAGGDTQYF
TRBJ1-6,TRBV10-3,CAVRRTGGSPLHF
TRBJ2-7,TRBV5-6,CASSRDRDMDYEQYF
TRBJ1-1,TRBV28,CASSPKAGPTEAFF
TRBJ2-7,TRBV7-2,CASSLARQTYEQYF
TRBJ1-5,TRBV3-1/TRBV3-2,CASSQGGQGSNQPQHF
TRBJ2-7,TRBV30,CAWSVWGSGSLSYEQYF
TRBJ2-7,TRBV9,CASSPRGGHEQYF
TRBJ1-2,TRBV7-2,CASSFSQGGGYTF
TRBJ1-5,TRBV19,CALGPTGPSNQPQHF